The 13 T cell receptor beta chains in this list originate from one sample, sequenced in a study of Graves' ophthalmopathy and Graves' hyperthyroidism. The TCR beta CDR3 regions underwent amplification from RNA transcripts. First-round RT-PCR with HTBI primers preceded a second-round multiplex PCR. A single record per CDR3 protein comes from TCRdb applying MiXCR to the multiplex PCR reads. Of hundreds of thousands of distinct CDR3 sequences listed, 15% to 19% were seen once; the top ten hold approximately 7%. Source material: peripheral blood. The receptors derive from a woman aged 18-29 years with stable Graves' hyperthyroidism.

This clonotype was picked up many times. The gene calls are TRBV19 and TRBJ1-2; weak D call: TRBD1 (5 bases). In germline, CDR1 is LNHDA, CDR2 SQIVND (reference sequence). The CDR3 is made up of 14 amino acids. V lost 6 bases to trimming and J lost 4 bases, with 15 bases between them. This CDR3 reads CASSPGLWGYGYTF. CDR3 in DNA: TGTGCCAGTAGCCCAGGGCTGTGGGGCTATGGCTACACCTTC. The full variable domain, with the rest looked up from reference TRBV19 and TRBJ1-2, is DGGITQSPKYLFRKEGQNVTLSCEQNLNHDAMYWYRQDPGQGLRLIYYSQIVNDFQKGDIAEGYSVSREKKESFPLTVTSAQKNPTAFYLCASSPGLWGYGYTFGSGTRLTVV.

This clonotype was counted at least ten times. This chain links TRBV5-1 with TRBJ2-2; D ambiguous. V was trimmed by 4 bases and J by 7 bases, leaving 14 bases between them. The germline V gene encodes CDR1 SGHRS and CDR2 YFSETQ. The CDR3 has 14 residues. The CDR3: CASSLGSAHGELFF. In DNA form, the CDR3 reads TGCGCCAGCAGCCTAGGGTCGGCTCACGGGGAGCTGTTTTTT.

This clonotype was counted a few times. The chain combines TRBV9 with TRBJ1-5; TRBD1 aligns across 9 bases. CDR3 length equals 15 residues. Germline V gene sequence: CDR1 SGDLS, CDR2 YYNGEE. With 2 bases clipped from V and 5 bases from J, the junction kept 5 bases outside the gene matches. CDR3 residues: CASSVFDRGDQPQHF. The CDR3 DNA sequence: TGTGCCAGCAGCGTTTTCGACAGGGGGGATCAGCCCCAGCATTTT.

The rearrangement uses TRBV11-3 and TRBJ1-1; D possibly corresponds to TRBD1 (6 bases). The CDR3 length is 15 residues. Germline-derived CDR1 and CDR2 are SGHNT and YENEEA. V shed 3 bases and J shed 1 base, with 12 bases lying between them. The CDR3 bases are TGTGCCAGCAGCTTGAAGGGGGGATGGAACACTGAAGCTTTCTTT. Translation gives CASSLKGGWNTEAFF.

This chain connects TRBV9 to TRBJ2-4; possibly TRBD2 for D (6 bases). V lost 3 bases and J 2 bases, leaving 9 bases between the germline ends. CDR1 SGDLS and CDR2 YYNGEE come from the germline V gene. There are 14 residues in the CDR3. CDR3 DNA sequence: TGTGCCAGCAGCGGCGGGGATACCAAAAACATTCAGTACTTC. Translated, it gives CASSGGDTKNIQYF.

This clonotype has a count of ten or more. In nucleotides, the CDR3 is TGCAGTGCTAGCTCGACCGGGACAGGGACTTTCAATCAGCCCCAGCATTTT. Translating gives CSASSTGTGTFNQPQHF. The chain combines TRBV20-1 with TRBJ1-5; TRBD1 matches 9 bases. This CDR3 region has 17 residues. V dropped 3 bases and J dropped 3; count of bases not matched to a gene: 12. The V gene's germline CDR1 is DFQATT and CDR2 SNEGSKA (reference sequence).

The chain employs TRBV5-5 and TRBJ1-1; the D is unclear. V was trimmed by 2 bases and J by 13 bases, leaving 21 bases between them. The CDR3 runs to 14 residues. CDR1 and CDR2 from the germline V gene are SGHKS and YYEKEE (reference sequence). This chain's CDR3 is CASSFRWKDPRVFF. CDR3 DNA sequence: TGTGCCAGCAGCTTCAGGTGGAAAGATCCTCGAGTTTTCTTT.

Points on this clonotype: This could be a read error, since a much larger clone is one nucleotide away. The CDR3 sequence: CASSRAHENTEAFF. DNA of the CDR3: TGTGCCAGCAGCCGGGCCCATGAGAACACTGAAGCTTTCTTT. The chain employs TRBV11-3 and TRBJ1-1, with no clear D. Germline V gene data show CDR1 as SGHNT and CDR2 as YENEEA. V lost 5 bases, J lost 1 base, and 11 bases lay in between. CDR3 size: 14 residues. The whole variable domain, remainder taken from reference TRBV11-3 and TRBJ1-1, is EAGVVQSPRYKIIEKKQPVAFWCNPISGHNTLYWYLQNLGQGPELLIRYENEEAVDDSQLPKDRFSAERLKGVDSTLKIQPAELGDSAVYLCASSRAHENTEAFFGQGTRLTVV.

This clonotype was recorded at least ten times. The chain is built from TRBV6-2 or TRBV6-3 and TRBJ2-7; 8 bases match TRBD1. The V and J ends lost 0 bases and 1 base, in that order; junction bases with no gene match: 2. The germline gives CDR1 MNHEY, CDR2 SVGEGT. This CDR3 comprises 15 residues. CDR3 in DNA: TGTGCCAGCAGTTACTCGACAGGGGCTTCCTACGAGCAGTACTTC. It yields the protein CASSYSTGASYEQYF.

The J gene is TRBJ1-2, the V gene TRBV7-2; 7 bases line up with TRBD1. Germline V gene lookup returns CDR1 SGHTA and CDR2 FQGNSA. The CDR3 consists of 13 residues. V lost 6 bases to trimming and J lost 8 bases; unmatched junction nucleotides: 9. The CDR3 sequence: CASRPDRVAGYTF. In nucleotides, the CDR3 is TGTGCCAGCAGACCCGACAGGGTTGCCGGCTACACCTTC.

This chain connects TRBV20-1 to TRBJ1-6; D might be TRBD1 (6 bases). Trimming cost V 0 bases and J 1 base, with 10 bases left between them. Germline loops: CDR1 DFQATT, CDR2 SNEGSKA (reference sequence). The CDR3 length is 16 residues. CDR3 region: CSARDLQGSYNSPLHF. CDR3 coding DNA: TGCAGTGCTAGAGACCTACAGGGTTCCTATAATTCACCCCTCCACTTT.

This clonotype has at least ten counts. The chain is built from TRBV11-1 and TRBJ1-6; 9 nucleotides align to TRBD1. The CDR3 has 21 residues. V lost 1 base to trimming and J lost 0 bases; unmatched junction nucleotides: 13. Germline V gene data show CDR1 as SGHAT and CDR2 as FQDESV (reference sequence). The CDR3 coding sequence is TGTGCCAGCAGCTTAGACCCGGGACAGGGTGGAGTTACCTCCTATAATTCACCCCTCCACTTT. This gives the protein CASSLDPGQGGVTSYNSPLHF.

In this sample, this clonotype turned up many times. The chain uses TRBV28 and TRBJ1-1; 8 bases are shared with TRBD1. Germline V gene lookup returns CDR1 MDHEN and CDR2 SYDVKM. Losses at the gene ends were 6 bases for V and 1 base for J; bases not matched to a gene: 1. There are 13 residues in the CDR3. The CDR3 here is CASRGTGNTEAFF. The CDR3 DNA reads as TGTGCCAGCAGAGGGACAGGGAACACTGAAGCTTTCTTT.